This T cell receptor (beta chain) was profiled in a study of T cell repertoires in MIS-A myocarditis (dated by TCRdb to the early 2020s). In regard to this clone: What this receptor recognizes is not known. Nothing much larger sits one base from this clone, and base qualities are not available.

The immunoSEQ bias-controlled multiplex PCR was used to amplify TCRbeta CDR3 regions, which were then sequenced at high throughput. The published analysis was carried out like this. CDR3 sequences were collapsed and filtered with the immunoSEQ vendor pipeline, and the abundance and frequency of each unique TCRbeta CDR3 were thereby quantified. Dominant CDR3 amino acid sequences were clustered with SARS-CoV-2-specific ImmuneCODE TCRbeta sequences by CD-HIT using a 90% global sequence identity threshold. A clone was classed as hyperexpanded at a frequency of 0.1 to 1 and as large at a frequency of 0.01 to 0.1. MiXCR was used to confirm CDR3 amino acid sequences and V and J gene assignments of dominant clones. The R stringdist package was used to compute Levenshtein distances between the patient clonotypes and the ImmuneCODE hits. TCRdb stores this immuneACCESS table with in-frame sequences only. Part of the clones is absent; in the studies checked, under half of the shortfall reflects unresolved V genes, and no reason is known for the rest. That table furnishes V, J and clone size, whereas the DNA furnished D and trimming. The sample table records fewer than 15,000 clones; 74% of these occur just once. The ten largest clones capture around 60% of the sample.

CDR1 and CDR2, per the germline V gene, are SGHAT and FQNNGV. V lost 2 bases and J lost 2 bases, and the count of bases not matched to a germline gene is 4. Taken from cysteine to phenylalanine, the CDR3 has 15 residues. Only the CDR3 DNA is retained, 45 bases long and in frame from the first base. The QIAamp DNA FFPE kit was used to extract genomic DNA from formalin-fixed paraffin-embedded autopsy tissue. The receptor comes from a man between 18 and 29 years old with fulminant myocarditis from multisystem inflammatory syndrome in adults (MIS-A) after COVID-19. The rearranged chain carries TRBV11-2 and TRBJ2-5; 8 nucleotides in the junction match TRBD2. Sample: left ventricle heart tissue obtained at autopsy. The cell subset or site label, read with the paper, signifies: cardiac tissue sample (left or right ventricle, interventricular septum, or pericardium). The base sequence is TGTGCCAGCAGCTTAAGCGGGGGCCGTCAAGAGACCCAGTACTTC. This codes for CASSLSGGRQETQYF.